The rows below give T cell receptor beta chains drawn from one sample of a study of blood T cell repertoires in COVID-19. The data were produced by immunoSEQ multiplex PCR, yet TCRdb's version contains in-frame clones alone and is incomplete. Among under 250,000 clones listed, 70% to 90% were seen once. Sequencing was performed on PBMCs or T cells enriched from blood (not recorded which). The receptors originated from a woman aged 45-60 years with acute COVID-19. CDR3s include the opening cysteine and the closing phenylalanine or tryptophan. The order of the fields is V gene, D gene, J gene, clone size, CDR3 protein, CDR3 DNA. D genes are given only for firm matches. Expanded clones are given a class, and other clones once, few, many or no size at all.

TRBV5-6	-	TRBJ1-6	-	CASSLAHPGDSYNSPLHF	TGTGCCAGCAGCTTGGCCCACCCCGGGGACTCCTATAATTCACCCCTCCACTTT
TRBV6-1	-	TRBJ2-7	once	CASSEATVSTYEQYF	TGTGCCAGCAGTGAAGCAACGGTTTCCACCTACGAGCAGTACTTC
TRBV18	TRBD1	TRBJ1-4	few	CASSPVPGTGDEKLFF	TGTGCCAGCTCACCCGTTCCCGGGACAGGGGACGAAAAACTGTTTTTT
TRBV6-2/TRBV6-3	TRBD1	TRBJ2-4	-	CASSSPNRGDIQYF	TGTGCCAGCAGTTCCCCGAACAGGGGTGACATTCAGTACTTC
TRBV5-4	TRBD1	TRBJ1-2	-	CASRGTGREKGYTF	TGTGCCAGCAGGGGGACAGGGAGGGAGAAGGGCTACACCTTC
TRBV7-9	-	TRBJ1-1	once	CASSSQGVNTEAFF	TGTGCCAGCAGCTCACAGGGAGTCAACACTGAAGCTTTCTTT
TRBV7-3	TRBD2	TRBJ2-3	few	CASCLAGGSTDTQYF	TGTGCCAGCTGCCTAGCGGGGGGCAGCACAGATACGCAGTATTTT
TRBV7-2	TRBD1	TRBJ1-1	-	CASRDRAGGLTEAFF	TGTGCCAGCAGGGATAGGGCAGGGGGCCTTACTGAAGCTTTCTTT
TRBV4-1	-	TRBJ2-7	few	CASSQESRISYEQYF	TGCGCCAGCAGCCAAGAATCCCGTATCTCCTACGAGCAGTACTTC
TRBV2	TRBD1	TRBJ1-2	-	CASSDITGGRGYTF	TGTGCCAGCAGCGATATCACAGGGGGCCGGGGCTACACCTTC
TRBV30	TRBD1	TRBJ1-3	-	CAWNQQGAGGNTIYF	TGTGCCTGGAACCAACAGGGGGCGGGTGGAAACACCATATATTTT
TRBV10-3	-	TRBJ1-6	-	CAIRDTNNSYNSPLHF	TGTGCCATCAGGGACACTAACAACTCCTATAATTCACCCCTCCACTTT
TRBV3-1/TRBV3-2	-	TRBJ2-7	-	CASSQVLGGVKGEQYF	TGTGCCAGCAGCCAAGTTCTCGGAGGGGTAAAAGGGGAGCAGTACTTC
TRBV2	TRBD1	TRBJ2-7	-	CASRVTGGRDEQYF	TGTGCCAGCAGGGTGACAGGGGGCAGGGACGAGCAGTACTTC
TRBV30	-	TRBJ1-2	-	CAWRWGYASNYGYTF	TGTGCCTGGAGATGGGGCTACGCGTCTAACTATGGCTACACCTTC
TRBV7-2	-	TRBJ2-2	-	CASSPYIGELFF	TGTGCCAGCAGCCCTTATATCGGGGAGCTGTTTTTT
TRBV25-1	TRBD1	TRBJ1-2	-	CASRTGDYGYTF	TGTGCCTCTAGAACAGGGGACTATGGCTACACCTTC
TRBV9	-	TRBJ1-1	few	CASSVEQAPTEAFF	TGTGCCAGCAGCGTGGAACAGGCGCCCACTGAAGCTTTCTTT
TRBV5-1	TRBD1	TRBJ2-2	-	CASSRTGGPGELFF	TGCGCCAGCTCCCGGACAGGGGGGCCCGGGGAGCTGTTTTTT